This TCR beta chain was identified during a study of blood T cell repertoires in COVID-19. For the study at large: From the United States, Italy and Spain came samples of acute and convalescent COVID-19. The analysed material was cDNA or gDNA that came from T cells, B-cell-depleted T cells, or PBMCs.

With 4 bases clipped from V and 0 bases from J, the junction kept 6 bases outside the gene matches. Germline V gene sequence: CDR1 SGHRS, CDR2 YFSETQ. The CDR3 totals 16 residues. Clones were sequenced by immunoSEQ multiplex PCR, and TCRdb holds only the in-frame ones, with some missing. The data show tens of thousands of clones, 90% to 95% seen once. This TCR was sampled from a human donor in a cohort sampled during active COVID-19. The V and J genes are TRBV5-1 and TRBJ1-3; 8 bases fit TRBD1. Sequencing input: peripheral blood. The CDR3: CASSGSTGGSGNTIYF. The CDR3 DNA is TGCGCCAGCAGCGGGTCAACAGGGGGCTCTGGAAACACCATATATTTT.